The 6 T cell receptor beta chains presented below share a single source sample, sequenced in a study of T cell changes during pregnancy in multiple sclerosis. Sequencing used immunoSEQ multiplex PCR; TCRdb keeps in-frame clones, though not all of them. The table lists 100,000 or so clones, 90% to 95% of them singletons, with around 1.2% in the top ten. This specimen was peripheral blood, taken in the second trimester of pregnancy. The receptor source for this set is a female donor with multiple sclerosis, enrolled in a pregnancy study.

The chain couples TRBV11-3 to TRBJ2-2; 11 positions match TRBD2. V shed 4 bases and J 1 base; nucleotides not matched to a gene: 2. CDR3 length: 16 amino acids. The germline gives CDR1 SGHNT, CDR2 YENEEA. In DNA, the CDR3 is TGTGCCAGCAGCTCACTAGCGGGGGAGAACACCGGGGAGCTGTTTTTT. Its translation is CASSSLAGENTGELFF.

This chain connects TRBV10-2 to TRBJ2-7, with 7 bases fitting TRBD2. There are 14 residues in the CDR3. The germline gives CDR1 WSHSY, CDR2 SAAADI. The V and J ends lost 7 bases and 2 bases, in that order; junction bases with no gene match: 8. For the CDR3, the DNA is TGCGCCAGCATATCTAGCGGAGCCCCCTACGAGCAGTACTTC. Amino acids: CASISSGAPYEQYF.

The chain recombines TRBV30 with TRBJ1-2, with D unresolved. The CDR3 consists of 14 residues. Trimming removed 3 bases from V and 3 bases from J, with 14 bases in between. Germline V gene lookup returns CDR1 GTSNPN and CDR2 SVGIG (reference sequence). The CDR3 sequence: CAWSLDPTDYGYTF. CDR3 nucleotide sequence: TGTGCCTGGAGCCTTGATCCTACGGACTATGGCTACACCTTC. The full variable domain, in which reference TRBV30 and TRBJ1-2 provide the parts outside the CDR3, is SQTIHQWPATLVQPVGSPLSLECTVEGTSNPNLYWYRQAAGRGLQLLFYSVGIGQISSEVPQNLSASRPQDRQFILSSKKLLLSDSGFYLCAWSLDPTDYGYTFGSGTRLTVV.

This clone was picked up one time. A read error may account for a junction end that differs from germline. This chain connects TRBV23-1 to TRBJ1-3, with TRBD1 matching over 7 bases. TRBV23-1 is an open reading frame, and its role is uncertain. The CDR3 sequence is 15 residues long. CDR3 sequence: CASSTDGTDGNIIYF. In DNA, the CDR3 is TGCGCCAGCAGTACTGACGGGACAGATGGAAACATCATATATTTT.

The V and J genes are TRBV11-3 and TRBJ2-7; 7 positions agree with TRBD1. The germline gives CDR1 SGHNT, CDR2 YENEEA. This CDR3 is built from 14 residues. V dropped 4 bases and J dropped 5; count of bases not matched to a gene: 8. This CDR3 is CASSSRTGLNEQYF. CDR3 bases: TGTGCCAGCAGCTCCCGGACAGGATTGAACGAGCAGTACTTC.

The chain combines TRBV6-1 with TRBJ1-2, with a weak D call TRBD1 (6 bases). The germline V and J ends were trimmed by 8 bases and 3 bases, with 19 bases remaining between them. This CDR3 comprises 15 residues. The germline V gene encodes CDR1 MNHNS and CDR2 SASEGT. The DNA of the CDR3 is TGTGCCAGCCATCACGGGGGGGGCTCATACTATGGCTACACCTTC. Translation: CASHHGGGSYYGYTF.